The clone carrying this TCR delta chain showed up many times. TCRdb pairs this DNA with a much larger clone's protein that differs at residue 12, likely a read error; the protein shown was translated from the DNA. The data were taken from a study of γδ T cells in repeated Plasmodium falciparum infection. Bulk repertoires came from Vgamma9/Vdelta2+ or Vdelta2-negative gammadelta T cells flow-sorted from PBMC. TCRdb reran clone calling via CATT on the multiplex PCR reads. The table has about 51,000 delta-chain clones, about 2% seen once. Trimming removed 3 bases from V and 0 bases from J, with 29 bases in between. The CDR3 contains 19 residues. Germline CDR1 and CDR2: TVYSNPD and GDNSRS (reference sequence).

This TCR was sampled from a pool of human donors (malaria-infected and uninfected, not separated). The chain combines TRDV3 with TRDJ1; D perhaps matches TRDD2 (6 bases). The material sequenced was gamma-delta T cells from blood. As DNA, the CDR3 is TGTGCCTTCGCAGACCTTCCCACCTCGTACTACCTTTACACCGATAAACTCATCTTT. This sequence encodes CAFADLPTSYYLYTDKLIF.